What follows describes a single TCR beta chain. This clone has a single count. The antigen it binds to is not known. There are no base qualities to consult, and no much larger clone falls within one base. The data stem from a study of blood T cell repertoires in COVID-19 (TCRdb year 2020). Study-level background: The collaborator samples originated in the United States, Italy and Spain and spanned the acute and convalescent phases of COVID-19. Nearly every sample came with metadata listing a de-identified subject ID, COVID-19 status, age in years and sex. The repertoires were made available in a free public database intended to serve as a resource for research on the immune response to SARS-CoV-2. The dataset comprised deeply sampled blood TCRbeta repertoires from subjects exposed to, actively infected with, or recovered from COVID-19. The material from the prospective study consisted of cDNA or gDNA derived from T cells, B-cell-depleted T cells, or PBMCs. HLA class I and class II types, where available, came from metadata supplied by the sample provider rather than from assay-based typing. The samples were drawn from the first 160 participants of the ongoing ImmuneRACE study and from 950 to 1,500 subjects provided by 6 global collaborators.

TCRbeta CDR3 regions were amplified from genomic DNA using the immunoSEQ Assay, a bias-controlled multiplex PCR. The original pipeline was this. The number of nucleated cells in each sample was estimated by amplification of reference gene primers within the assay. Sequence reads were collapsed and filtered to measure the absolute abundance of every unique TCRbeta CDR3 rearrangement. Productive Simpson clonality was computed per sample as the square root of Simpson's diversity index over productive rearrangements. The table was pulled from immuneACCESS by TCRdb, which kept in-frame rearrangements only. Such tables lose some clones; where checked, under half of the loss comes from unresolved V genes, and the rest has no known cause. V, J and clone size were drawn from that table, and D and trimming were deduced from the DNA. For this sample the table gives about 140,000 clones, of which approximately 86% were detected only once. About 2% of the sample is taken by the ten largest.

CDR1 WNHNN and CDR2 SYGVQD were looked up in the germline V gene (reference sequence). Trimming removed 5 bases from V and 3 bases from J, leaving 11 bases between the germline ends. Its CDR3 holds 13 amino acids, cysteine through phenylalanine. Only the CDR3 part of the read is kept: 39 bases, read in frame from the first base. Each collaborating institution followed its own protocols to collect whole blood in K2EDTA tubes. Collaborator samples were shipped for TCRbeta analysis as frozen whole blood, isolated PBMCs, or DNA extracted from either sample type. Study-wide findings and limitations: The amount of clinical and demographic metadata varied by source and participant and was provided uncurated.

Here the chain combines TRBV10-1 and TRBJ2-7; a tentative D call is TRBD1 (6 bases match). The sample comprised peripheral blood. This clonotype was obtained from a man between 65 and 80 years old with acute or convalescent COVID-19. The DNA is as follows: TGCGCCAGCAGTCTCCAGGGGAGCTACGAGCAGTACTTC. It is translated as CASSLQGSYEQYF.